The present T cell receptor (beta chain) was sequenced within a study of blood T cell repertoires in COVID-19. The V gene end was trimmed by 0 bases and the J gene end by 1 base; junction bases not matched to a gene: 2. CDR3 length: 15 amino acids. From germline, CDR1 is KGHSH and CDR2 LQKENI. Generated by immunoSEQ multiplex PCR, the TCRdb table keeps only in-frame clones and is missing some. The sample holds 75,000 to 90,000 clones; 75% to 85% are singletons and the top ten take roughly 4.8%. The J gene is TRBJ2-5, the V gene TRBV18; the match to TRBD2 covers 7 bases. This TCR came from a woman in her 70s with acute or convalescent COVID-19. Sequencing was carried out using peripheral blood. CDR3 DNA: TGTGCCAGCTCACCACCACCGGGGGGCCAAGAGACCCAGTACTTC. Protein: CASSPPPGGQETQYF.